Each of the 21 T cell receptor beta chains below was sequenced from the same sample in a study of Tregs in tolerant kidney transplant recipients. Sequencing used immunoSEQ multiplex PCR; TCRdb keeps in-frame clones, though not all of them. This table holds around 50,000 clones, about four fifths found once. Sequenced sample: CD4+ T cells from blood. The receptors were sampled from a human donor in good health.

The chain recombines TRBV2 with TRBJ1-2, with D hard to call. The V end lost 1 base, the J end lost 5 bases, and 2 bases lay between the germline ends. The CDR3 is 11 residues long. The germline V gene has CDR1 SNHLY and CDR2 FYNNEI. The CDR3 loop reads CASSEEYGYTF. The CDR3 nucleotides are TGTGCCAGCAGTGAAGAATATGGCTACACCTTC. The entire variable domain, with the rest obtained from reference TRBV2 and TRBJ1-2, is as follows: EPEVTQTPSHQVTQMGQEVILRCVPISNHLYFYWYRQILGQKVEFLVSFYNNEISEKSEIFDDQFSVERPDGSNFTLKIRSTKLEDSAMYFCASSEEYGYTFGSGTRLTVV.

The chain uses TRBV9 and TRBJ1-2; 10 bases are shared with TRBD1. J gave up 2 bases and V 3 bases, and 7 bases lay outside the gene matches. Germline CDR1 reads SGDLS; CDR2 reads YYNGEE. The CDR3 loop spans 16 amino acids. The DNA of the CDR3 is TGTGCCAGCAGCGCAGAGGGGACAGGGGTCAACTATGGCTACACCTTC. It translates to CASSAEGTGVNYGYTF.

This chain uses TRBV6-5 with TRBJ2-1, with TRBD1 matching 8 bases. CDR1 and CDR2 (germline): MNHEY, SVGAGI. This CDR3 has 14 amino acids. Here the CDR3 DNA reads TGTGCGGTCGGTGACAGGGGTAATGGAAATGAGCAGTTCTTC. Amino acid sequence: CAVGDRGNGNEQFF.

This clone was found many times. The chain carries TRBV7-8 and TRBJ2-7; D remains ambiguous. This CDR3 contains 13 residues. V lost 8 bases, J lost 1 base, and 12 bases lay in between. Looked up from germline, CDR1 is SGHVS and CDR2 is FQNEAQ. CDR3 region: CASGPRVSYEQYF. The CDR3 DNA reads as TGTGCCAGCGGCCCCCGGGTATCCTACGAGCAGTACTTC.

The CDR3 DNA sequence: TGTGCCAGCAGCGTTCGAACAGGGGGCCAGACTCAGCCCCAGCATTTT. Amino acids: CASSVRTGGQTQPQHF. V usage is TRBV5-6 and J usage is TRBJ1-5; TRBD1 matches 9 bases. This CDR3 spans 16 amino acids. Unmatched junction bases numbered 11, after V lost 4 bases and J lost 6 bases. Per germline, CDR1 SGHDT and CDR2 YYEEEE.

The chain uses TRBV27 and TRBJ2-7, with D uncertain. This CDR3 is built from 12 residues. Germline loops: CDR1 MNHEY, CDR2 SMNVEV (reference sequence). V lost 3 bases, J lost 3 bases, and 6 bases lay in between. CDR3 nucleotides: TGTGCCAGCAGTTTGAACGGCTACGAGCAGTACTTC. Amino acids: CASSLNGYEQYF.

V usage is TRBV13 and J usage is TRBJ2-7, with TRBD2 identical over 13 bases. The junction had 4 bases not matched to a gene; V was cut back by 4 bases and J by 1 base. The CDR3 has 16 amino acids. CDR1 is PRHDT and CDR2 is FYEKMQ in the germline V gene (reference sequence). CDR3 in amino acids: CASSWGLAGISYEQYF. The CDR3 DNA is TGTGCCAGCAGCTGGGGACTAGCGGGGATTTCCTACGAGCAGTACTTC.

This clone is a singleton in its sample. The chain joins TRBV19 to TRBJ2-5, with D possibly being TRBD2 (6 bases). Trimming took off 7 bases at V and 5 bases at J, with 17 bases between the two ends. The germline V gene has CDR1 LNHDA and CDR2 SQIVND (reference sequence). The CDR3 loop spans 14 amino acids. The CDR3 bases are TGTGCCAGTATGGCTAGCGAAAATAGGGAGACCCAGTACTTC. Protein: CASMASENRETQYF. Complete variable domain (other parts from reference TRBV19 and TRBJ2-5): DGGITQSPKYLFRKEGQNVTLSCEQNLNHDAMYWYRQDPGQGLRLIYYSQIVNDFQKGDIAEGYSVSREKKESFPLTVTSAQKNPTAFYLCASMASENRETQYFGPGTRLLVL.

The rearrangement joins TRBV5-6 to TRBJ2-1; no firm D call. CDR3 length equals 14 residues. Trimming pared 0 bases from V and 4 bases from J, leaving 8 bases between. In germline, CDR1 is SGHDT, CDR2 YYEEEE. The CDR3 sequence is CASSLGQPYNEQFF. The CDR3 nucleotides read TGTGCCAGCAGCTTGGGTCAGCCTTACAATGAGCAGTTCTTC.

This chain joins TRBV7-9 and TRBJ1-3, with D hard to call. Trimming pared 4 bases from V and 4 bases from J, leaving 14 bases between. This CDR3 contains 15 residues. The germline gives CDR1 SEHNR, CDR2 FQNEAQ (reference sequence). The CDR3, as DNA: TGTGCCAGCAGCTCTGCCAACGCGTGGGGAAACACCATATATTTT. Its protein product is CASSSANAWGNTIYF. The full variable domain, with the rest looked up from reference TRBV7-9 and TRBJ1-3, is DTGVSQNPRHKITKRGQNVTFRCDPISEHNRLYWYRQTLGQGPEFLTYFQNEAQLEKSRLLSDRFSAERPKGSFSTLEIQRTEQGDSAMYLCASSSANAWGNTIYFGEGSWLTVV.

This clone was detected only once. V usage is TRBV11-2 and J usage is TRBJ2-4, with 9 positions matching TRBD1. CDR1 and CDR2 from the germline V gene are SGHAT and FQNNGV. V gave up 5 bases and J gave up 9 bases; unmatched junction bases: 17. The CDR3 runs 17 residues. Here the CDR3 reads CASSRLRDRAQRAIQYF. DNA of the CDR3: TGTGCCAGCAGCAGACTCCGGGACAGGGCGCAGCGGGCCATTCAGTACTTC.

The V gene is TRBV2, the J gene TRBJ2-3; possibly TRBD1 or TRBD2 for D (5 bases each). Trimming shortened V by 6 bases and J by 6 bases, and 16 bases separated the two germline ends. The CDR3 runs to 14 residues. CDR1 is SNHLY, CDR2 FYNNEI, per germline. CDR3 in DNA: TGTGCCAGCAGGGGGGACGTAGGATTTGATACGCAGTATTTT. Translation gives CASRGDVGFDTQYF.

The chain uses TRBV2 and TRBJ2-7, with a tentative D call TRBD2 (6 bases). The V end was cut by 3 bases, the J end by 1 base, with 10 bases between. Germline CDR1 reads SNHLY; CDR2 reads FYNNEI. This CDR3 has 14 amino acids. CDR3: CASSEVAVSYEQYF. In DNA, the CDR3 is TGTGCCAGCAGTGAGGTAGCGGTATCCTACGAGCAGTACTTC.

V is TRBV25-1 and J is TRBJ2-4, with 7 bases lining up with TRBD2. The CDR3 spans 16 residues. With 1 base clipped from V and 4 bases from J, the junction kept 7 bases outside the gene matches. Germline assignment: CDR1 MGHDK and CDR2 SYGVNS. For the CDR3, the DNA is TGTGCCAGCAGTGAATCCGGCCTCGGGGGGAAAAACATTCAGTACTTC. Translation gives CASSESGLGGKNIQYF. The whole variable domain, remainder taken from reference TRBV25-1 and TRBJ2-4, is EADIYQTPRYLVIGTGKKITLECSQTMGHDKMYWYQQDPGMELHLIHYSYGVNSTEKGDLSSESTVSRIRTEHFPLTLESARPSHTSQYLCASSESGLGGKNIQYFGAGTRLSVL.

The chain has TRBV5-4 and TRBJ1-1; no firm D call. Germline-derived CDR1 and CDR2 are SGHNT and YYREEE (reference sequence). The length of the CDR3 is 13 residues. V was pared by 4 bases and J by 4 bases, with 11 bases between. The DNA for the CDR3 is TGTGCCAGCAGCGCAGATGGGAGCACTGAAGCTTTCTTT. This gives the protein CASSADGSTEAFF.

The chain couples TRBV10-3 to TRBJ1-5, with D tentatively TRBD1 (5 bases). Trimming pared 0 bases from V and 4 bases from J, leaving 13 bases between. This CDR3 is 16 amino acids long. CDR1 and CDR2 from the germline V gene are ENHRY and SYGVKD. The DNA for the CDR3 is TGTGCCATCAGTGAGTCGGGGCAGGTCGGAAATCAGCCCCAGCATTTT. Encoded protein: CAISESGQVGNQPQHF.

The rearrangement uses TRBV19 and TRBJ1-5, with a weak D call TRBD1 (5 bases). The CDR3 sequence is 19 residues long. V was cut by 5 bases and J by 2 bases, with 25 bases left in between. CDR1 and CDR2 (germline): LNHDA, SQIVND (reference sequence). In DNA form, the CDR3 reads TGTGCCAGTAGTCCCCGGGGCGCCGGAGCCAACGGCGGCAATCAGCCCCAGCATTTT. Protein sequence: CASSPRGAGANGGNQPQHF.

CDR3 nucleotides: TGCGCCAGCAGTCAAGTGGTCGTGCATGTAGGGTTGAACACTGAAGCTTTCTTT. The encoded protein is CASSQVVVHVGLNTEAFF. The rearrangement joins TRBV23-1 to TRBJ1-1, with D unresolved. TRBV23-1 is an open reading frame, and its role is uncertain. The CDR3 spans 18 residues. V lost 2 bases and J 0 bases, leaving 19 bases between the germline ends.

This sequence joins TRBV19 and TRBJ2-1, with D perhaps TRBD1 (6 bases). Trimming left V 5 bases short and J 7 bases short, with 18 bases between. This CDR3 spans 15 amino acids. The germline gives CDR1 LNHDA, CDR2 SQIVND (reference sequence). CDR3 region: CASSDLGQGTNEQFF. CDR3 bases: TGTGCCAGTAGTGACCTCGGGCAGGGGACAAATGAGCAGTTCTTC. Variable domain in full (rest from reference TRBV19 and TRBJ2-1): DGGITQSPKYLFRKEGQNVTLSCEQNLNHDAMYWYRQDPGQGLRLIYYSQIVNDFQKGDIAEGYSVSREKKESFPLTVTSAQKNPTAFYLCASSDLGQGTNEQFFGPGTRLTVL.

This clone was recorded only once. This chain connects TRBV18 to TRBJ2-2; 8 nucleotides agree with TRBD1. CDR1 is KGHSH and CDR2 is LQKENI in the germline V gene. The CDR3 is 15 amino acids. V trimming: 4 bases; J trimming: 1 base; junction bases outside the gene matches: 2. The CDR3 is CASSRGQGNTGELFF. The CDR3 DNA is TGTGCCAGCTCACGTGGACAGGGGAACACCGGGGAGCTGTTTTTT.

The rearrangement joins TRBV7-2 to TRBJ2-2; D not certain. V was pared by 2 bases and J by 6 bases, with 10 bases between. This CDR3 has 14 residues. Looked up from germline, CDR1 is SGHTA and CDR2 is FQGNSA. For the CDR3, the DNA is TGTGCCAGCAGCTTATATCGTGGACCCGGGGAGCTGTTTTTT. It yields the protein CASSLYRGPGELFF. The variable domain in full, with the rest retrieved from reference TRBV7-2 and TRBJ2-2, is GAGVSQSPSNKVTEKGKDVELRCDPISGHTALYWYRQSLGQGLEFLIYFQGNSAPDKSGLPSDRFSAERTGGSVSTLTIQRTQQEDSAVYLCASSLYRGPGELFFGEGSRLTVL.